The clone carrying this T cell receptor (beta chain) has only a few counts. Its cognate antigen is unknown. This sample was taken from a study of Ad26.COV2.S vaccination and SARS-CoV-2 variants. Study-wide results and caveats: Post-vaccination spike-specific CD8+ and CD4+ T cell responses reportedly had substantial breadth.

Assay used: immunoSEQ multiplex PCR; TCRdb lists only in-frame clones, some missing. Here the sample spans roughly 380,000 clones, over 75% being singletons. Described treatment: over 15 received Ad26.COV2.S at low or high dose, single or two shots; about 5 received placebo; per-sample allocation not given. Sampling occurred on day 63 after the first vaccine or placebo injection. This CDR3 has 16 residues. V lost 1 base and J lost 7, with 14 bases in between. Germline CDR1 SGHVS, CDR2 FNYEAQ. The TCR sequence derives from a person aged 18-65 years who received the Ad26.COV2.S COVID-19 vaccine or a placebo. The rearrangement links TRBV7-6 to TRBJ1-6; D not resolved. The specimen comprised peripheral blood, sampled in a trial of Ad26.COV2.S vaccine versus placebo. The CDR3 DNA reads TGTGCCAGCAGCTTAGAACTCCCCGACGAGAATTCACCCCTCCACTTT. It translates to CASSLELPDENSPLHF.